This T cell receptor (beta chain) comes out of a study of blood T cell repertoires in COVID-19 (dated by TCRdb to 2018 to 2021). Broadly, across the study: The collaborator samples originated in the United States, Italy and Spain and spanned the acute and convalescent phases of COVID-19. Samples came from the ongoing ImmuneRACE study (first 160 participants) plus 1,254 subjects from 6 global collaborators. Where HLA class I and class II types were available, the types were taken from metadata supplied by the sample provider, not from assay-based typing. The repertoires were released in a freely available public database intended as a resource for research on the immune response to SARS-CoV-2. The material from the prospective study consisted of cDNA or gDNA derived from T cells, B-cell-depleted T cells, or PBMCs. The sample metadata nearly always contained a de-identified subject ID, COVID-19 status, age in years and sex. The dataset comprised deeply sampled blood TCRbeta repertoires from subjects exposed to, actively infected with, or recovered from COVID-19.

The immunoSEQ Assay, a bias-controlled multiplex PCR, was used to amplify TCRbeta CDR3 regions from genomic DNA. Per the original workflow: Within the assay, amplification of reference gene primers was used to estimate how many nucleated cells each sample contained. To quantify the absolute abundance of each unique TCRbeta CDR3 rearrangement, sequence reads were collapsed and filtered. For each sample, productive Simpson clonality was calculated as the square root of Simpson's diversity index across productive rearrangements. What TCRdb holds here is the immuneACCESS table cut down to in-frame rearrangements. Part of the clones is not present; checked against another copy, under half of the missing clones reflect an unresolved V gene, and the others are unexplained. The V and J calls and clone size come from that table; D and trimming were worked out from the DNA. This sample is represented by 180,000 or so clones; about 87% of them were singletons. The top ten constitute 1.6% of the sample.

Trimming takes 3 bases off V and 7 bases off J; junction bases not matched to a gene: 18. CDR1 SGHRS and CDR2 YFSETQ were looked up in the germline V gene. Taken from cysteine to phenylalanine, the CDR3 has 17 residues. Only CDR3 DNA remains: 51 bases, in frame from the first base. Beyond this particular receptor, the publication reports: The amount of clinical and demographic metadata varied by source and participant and was provided uncurated.

A remark on this clone: Its binding antigen is unknown. Nothing much larger sits one base from this clone, and base qualities are not available.

The collaborating institutions used their own protocols to collect whole blood in K2EDTA tubes. For TCRbeta analysis, collaborators shipped samples as frozen whole blood, isolated PBMCs, or DNA extracted from either of those sample types. Sequenced sample: peripheral blood. The chain was built from TRBV5-1 and TRBJ2-7; the junction holds 8 bases that match TRBD2. The TCR sequence derives from a woman in her 50s with acute or convalescent COVID-19. This receptor has the CDR3 CASSSWLAGFKSEEQYF. The DNA is TGCGCCAGCAGCTCCTGGCTAGCGGGTTTTAAATCGGAGGAGCAGTACTTC.